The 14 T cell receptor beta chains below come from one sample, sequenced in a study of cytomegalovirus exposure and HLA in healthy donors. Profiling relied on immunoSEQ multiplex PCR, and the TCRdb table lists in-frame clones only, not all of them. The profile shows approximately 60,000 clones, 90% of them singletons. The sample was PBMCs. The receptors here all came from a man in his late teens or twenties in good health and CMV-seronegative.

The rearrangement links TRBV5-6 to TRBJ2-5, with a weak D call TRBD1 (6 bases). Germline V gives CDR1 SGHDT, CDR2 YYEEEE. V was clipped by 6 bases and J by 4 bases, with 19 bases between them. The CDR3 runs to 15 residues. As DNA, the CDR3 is TGTGCCAGCATCCATAACCGTGGGGGCGGAGAGACCCAGTACTTC. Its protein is CASIHNRGGGETQYF. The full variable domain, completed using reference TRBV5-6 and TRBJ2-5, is DAGVTQSPTHLIKTRGQQVTLRCSPKSGHDTVSWYQQALGQGPQFIFQYYEEEERQRGNFPDRFSGHQFPNYSSELNVNALLLGDSALYLCASIHNRGGGETQYFGPGTRLLVL.

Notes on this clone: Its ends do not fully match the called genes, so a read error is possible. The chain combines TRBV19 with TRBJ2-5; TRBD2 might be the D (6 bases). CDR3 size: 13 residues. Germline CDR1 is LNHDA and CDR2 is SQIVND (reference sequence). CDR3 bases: TGTGCCAGTAGTATAGATCGGGGGAGGACCCGGTACTTC. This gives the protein CASSIDRGRTRYF. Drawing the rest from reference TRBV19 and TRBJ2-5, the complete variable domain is DGGITQSPKYLFRKEGQNVTLSCEQNLNHDAMYWYRQDPGQGLRLIYYSQIVNDFQKGDIAEGYSVSREKKESFPLTVTSAQKNPTAFYLCASSIDRGRTRYFGPGTRLLVL.

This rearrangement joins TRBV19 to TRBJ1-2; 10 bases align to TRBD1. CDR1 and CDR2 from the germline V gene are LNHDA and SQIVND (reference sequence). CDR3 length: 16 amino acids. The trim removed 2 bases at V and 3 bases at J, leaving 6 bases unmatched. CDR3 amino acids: CASSITRQGADYGYTF. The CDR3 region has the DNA TGTGCCAGTAGTATAACAAGACAGGGGGCAGACTATGGCTACACCTTC.

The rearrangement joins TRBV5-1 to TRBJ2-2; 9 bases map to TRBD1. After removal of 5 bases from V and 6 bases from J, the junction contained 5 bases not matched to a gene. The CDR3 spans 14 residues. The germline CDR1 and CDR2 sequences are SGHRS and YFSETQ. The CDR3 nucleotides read TGCGCCAGCAGTTCCGGGACAGGGTCCGGGGAGCTGTTTTTT. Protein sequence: CASSSGTGSGELFF. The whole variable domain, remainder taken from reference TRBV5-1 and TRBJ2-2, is KAGVTQTPRYLIKTRGQQVTLSCSPISGHRSVSWYQQTPGQGLQFLFEYFSETQRNKGNFPGRFSGRQFSNSRSEMNVSTLELGDSALYLCASSSGTGSGELFFGEGSRLTVL.

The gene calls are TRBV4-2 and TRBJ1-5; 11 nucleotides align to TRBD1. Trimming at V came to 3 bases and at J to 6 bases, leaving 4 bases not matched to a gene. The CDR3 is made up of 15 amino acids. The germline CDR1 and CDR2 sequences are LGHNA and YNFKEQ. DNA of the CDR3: TGTGCCAGCAGCCAGGGACAGGGGGGGGCTCAGCCCCAGCATTTT. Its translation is CASSQGQGGAQPQHF.

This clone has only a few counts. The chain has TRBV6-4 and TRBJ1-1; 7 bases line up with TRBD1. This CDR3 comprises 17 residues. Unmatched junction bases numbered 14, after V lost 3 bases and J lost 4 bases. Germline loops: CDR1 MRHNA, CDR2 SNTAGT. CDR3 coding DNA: TGTGCCAGCAGTGAAACCTCCTTTAACAGGGGACCCACTGAAGCTTTCTTT. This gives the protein CASSETSFNRGPTEAFF.

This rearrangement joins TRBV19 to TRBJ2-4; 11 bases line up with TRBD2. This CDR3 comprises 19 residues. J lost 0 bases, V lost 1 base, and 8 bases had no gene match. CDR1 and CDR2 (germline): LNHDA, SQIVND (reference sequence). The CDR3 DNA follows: TGTGCCAGTAGTATAGGAGGAGGGACTAGCGGACTAGCCAAAAACATTCAGTACTTC. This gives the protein CASSIGGGTSGLAKNIQYF.

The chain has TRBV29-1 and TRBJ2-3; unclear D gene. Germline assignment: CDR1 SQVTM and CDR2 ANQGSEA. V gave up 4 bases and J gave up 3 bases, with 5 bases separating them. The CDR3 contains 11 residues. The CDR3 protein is CSVARTDTQYF. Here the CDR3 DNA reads TGCAGCGTTGCTAGGACAGATACGCAGTATTTT.

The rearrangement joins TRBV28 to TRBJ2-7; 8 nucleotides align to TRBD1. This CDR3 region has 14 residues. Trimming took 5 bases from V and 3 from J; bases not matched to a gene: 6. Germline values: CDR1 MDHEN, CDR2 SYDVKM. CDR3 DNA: TGTGCCAGCAGTGATCCGGGACAGGACTACGAGCAGTACTTC. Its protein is CASSDPGQDYEQYF. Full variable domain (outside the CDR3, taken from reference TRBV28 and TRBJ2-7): DVKVTQSSRYLVKRTGEKVFLECVQDMDHENMFWYRQDPGLGLRLIYFSYDVKMKEKGDIPEGYSVSREKKERFSLILESASTNQTSMYLCASSDPGQDYEQYFGPGTRLTVT.

The CDR3: CASSLGRGDLGYTF. CDR3 in DNA: TGTGCCAGCAGCTTAGGCCGGGGGGATTTAGGCTACACCTTC. The rearrangement links TRBV11-2 to TRBJ1-2; D might be TRBD1 (5 bases). V was pared by 1 base and J by 8 bases, with 14 bases between. The CDR3 length is 14 residues. CDR1 and CDR2 (germline): SGHAT, FQNNGV.

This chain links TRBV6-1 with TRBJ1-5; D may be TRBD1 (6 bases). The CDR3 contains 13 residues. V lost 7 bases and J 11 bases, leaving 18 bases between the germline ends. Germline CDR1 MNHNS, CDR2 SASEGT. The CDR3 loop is CASTQGPNASQHF. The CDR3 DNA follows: TGTGCCAGCACACAGGGCCCCAACGCGTCCCAGCATTTT.

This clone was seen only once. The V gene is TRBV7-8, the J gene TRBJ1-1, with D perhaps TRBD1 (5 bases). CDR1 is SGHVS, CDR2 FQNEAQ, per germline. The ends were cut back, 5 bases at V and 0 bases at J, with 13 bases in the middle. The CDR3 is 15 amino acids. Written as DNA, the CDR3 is TGTGCCAGCAGCCTCGGGGGGACCATGAACACTGAAGCTTTCTTT. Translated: CASSLGGTMNTEAFF.

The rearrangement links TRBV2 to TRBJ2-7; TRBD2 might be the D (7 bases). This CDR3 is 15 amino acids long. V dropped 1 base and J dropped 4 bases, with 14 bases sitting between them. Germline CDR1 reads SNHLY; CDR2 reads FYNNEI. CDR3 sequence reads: CASSEGRGRRYEQYF. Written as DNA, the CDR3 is TGTGCCAGCAGTGAAGGGCGGGGGCGGAGGTACGAGCAGTACTTC.

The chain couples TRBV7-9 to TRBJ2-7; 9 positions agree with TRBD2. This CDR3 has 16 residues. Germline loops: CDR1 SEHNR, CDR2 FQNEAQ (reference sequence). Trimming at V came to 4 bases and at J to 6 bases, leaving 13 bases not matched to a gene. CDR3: CASSSFSGRSLAEQYF. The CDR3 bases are TGTGCCAGCAGCTCGTTTAGCGGGAGAAGCTTAGCCGAGCAGTACTTC.